This T cell receptor (beta chain) was sequenced during a study of cytomegalovirus exposure and HLA in healthy donors. The wider study: Of fewer than 450 genotyped donors, about 80% clustered with self-reported Caucasian donors. Study-wide results and limits: Later analysis demonstrated an association between a missense DCLRE1C variant and TCR beta V- and J-gene trimming. 87-base-pair reads could not separate some V segments, including TRBV6-2 and TRBV6-3.

PCR employed 60 Vbeta and 13 Jbeta primers. In the authors' workflow: Approximately 12 million of tens of millions of unique TCR beta chains were shared, per a later count. Generated by immunoSEQ multiplex PCR, the TCRdb table keeps only in-frame clones and is missing some. V and J calls plus clone size are reproduced from that table; the DNA served to infer D and trimming. The sample carries 35,000 to 55,000 clones, roughly 80% recorded once. On this clone: Its antigen is currently unknown.

J lost 7 bases, V lost 8 bases, and 22 bases had no gene match. This CDR3 contains 18 residues. Germline values: CDR1 LNHDA, CDR2 SQIVND (reference sequence). The chain carries TRBV19 and TRBJ1-1, with 10 bases identical to TRBD1. The TCR sequence derives from a man younger than 45 in good health and CMV-seronegative. Sample: PBMCs. CDR3 region: CASFDRVGPGQGRSEAFF. In DNA, the CDR3 is TGTGCCAGTTTTGATCGTGTGGGCCCGGGACAGGGGAGGAGTGAAGCTTTCTTT.